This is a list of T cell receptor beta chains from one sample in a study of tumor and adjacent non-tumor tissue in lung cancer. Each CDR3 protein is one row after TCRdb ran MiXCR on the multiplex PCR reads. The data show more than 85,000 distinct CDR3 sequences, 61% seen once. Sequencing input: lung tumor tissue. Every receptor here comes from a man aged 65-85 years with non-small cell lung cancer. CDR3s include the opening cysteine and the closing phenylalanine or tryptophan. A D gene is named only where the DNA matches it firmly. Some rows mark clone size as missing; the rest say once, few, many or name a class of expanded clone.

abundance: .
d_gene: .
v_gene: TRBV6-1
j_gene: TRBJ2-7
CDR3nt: TGTGCCAGCAGAGATGTCCTCTACGAGCAGTACTTC
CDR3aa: CASRDVLYEQYF

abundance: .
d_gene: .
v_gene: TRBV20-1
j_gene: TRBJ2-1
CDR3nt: TGCAGTGCTAGGGGTGGTGGTGGGGCGCCCAGTGAGCGGTTCTTC
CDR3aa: CSARGGGGAPSERFF

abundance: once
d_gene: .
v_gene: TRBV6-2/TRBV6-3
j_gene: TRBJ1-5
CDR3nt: TGTGTCAACAGTTACCAGGGCAATCAGCCCCAGCATTTT
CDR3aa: CVNSYQGNQPQHF

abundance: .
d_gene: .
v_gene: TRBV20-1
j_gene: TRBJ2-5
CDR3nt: TGCAGTGCTAGAGATGGGGAACAAGAGACCCAGTACTTC
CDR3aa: CSARDGEQETQYF

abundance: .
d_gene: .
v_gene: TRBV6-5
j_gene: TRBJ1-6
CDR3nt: TGTACCAGCAGTTATTCAGGCGGGAATTCACCCCTCCACTTT
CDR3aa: CTSSYSGGNSPLHF

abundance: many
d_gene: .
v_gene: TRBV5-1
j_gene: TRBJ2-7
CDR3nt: TGCGCCAACAGCTTAGGGACGGACGACGAGCAGTACTTC
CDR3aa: CANSLGTDDEQYF

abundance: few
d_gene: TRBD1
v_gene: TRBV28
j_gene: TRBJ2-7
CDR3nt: TGTGCCAGCAGCGCCTGGGACAGGAGCTCCTACGAGCAGTACTTC
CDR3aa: CASSAWDRSSYEQYF

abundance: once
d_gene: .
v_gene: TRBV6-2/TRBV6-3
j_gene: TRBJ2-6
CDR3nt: TGTGTCAGCAGTTACTCGTCGTGGAGACCCTCTGGGGCCAACGTCCTGACTTTC
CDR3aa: CVSSYSSWRPSGANVLTF

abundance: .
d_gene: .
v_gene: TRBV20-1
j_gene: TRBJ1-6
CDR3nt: TGCAGTGCTAGAGAAAACAGGGATTATAATTCACCCCTCCACTTT
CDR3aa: CSARENRDYNSPLHF

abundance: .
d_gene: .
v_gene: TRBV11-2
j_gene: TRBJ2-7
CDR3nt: TGCGCCAGCAGCTTAAATTTGATGGGGTACGAGCAGTATTTC
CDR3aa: CASSLNLMGYEQYF

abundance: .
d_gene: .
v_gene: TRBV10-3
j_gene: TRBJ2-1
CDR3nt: TGTACCATCAGTGACCCCCGCTACAATGATCAGTTCTTC
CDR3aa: CTISDPRYNDQFF

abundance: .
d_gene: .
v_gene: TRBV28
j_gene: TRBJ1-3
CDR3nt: TGTGCCAGGAGTTTGGCCGTCAAGGGAAACACCATATATTTT
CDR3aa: CARSLAVKGNTIYF

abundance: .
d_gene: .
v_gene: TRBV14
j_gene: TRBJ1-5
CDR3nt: TGTGCCAGCAGCCCCGGACAGTCAACGACATGTCAGCCCCAGCATTTT
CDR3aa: CASSPGQSTTCQPQHF

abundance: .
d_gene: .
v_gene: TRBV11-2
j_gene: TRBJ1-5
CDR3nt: TGTGTCAGCAACTTAGGTACCCAGCCCCAGCATTTT
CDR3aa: CVSNLGTQPQHF

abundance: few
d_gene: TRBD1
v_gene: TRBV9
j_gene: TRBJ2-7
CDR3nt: TGTGCCAGCAGCGAGGCGGACAGGGTCTACGAGCAGTACTTC
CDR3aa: CASSEADRVYEQYF

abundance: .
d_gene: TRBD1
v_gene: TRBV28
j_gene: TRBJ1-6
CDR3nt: TGTGCCAGCAGCATGGACAGGGGGCTGTTTAATTCACCCCTCCACTTT
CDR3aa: CASSMDRGLFNSPLHF

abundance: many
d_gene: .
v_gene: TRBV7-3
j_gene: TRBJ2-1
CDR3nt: TGTGCCAGCAGCCCCGGGGGATCCTACAATGAGCAGTTCTTC
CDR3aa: CASSPGGSYNEQFF

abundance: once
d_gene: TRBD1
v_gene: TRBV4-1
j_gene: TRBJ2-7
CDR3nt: TGCGCCAGAAGCCAAGGCGCCCCAAGGACAGGGGGCTCCTACGAGCAGTACTTC
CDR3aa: CARSQGAPRTGGSYEQYF

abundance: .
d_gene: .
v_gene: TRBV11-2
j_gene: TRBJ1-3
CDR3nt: TGTGCCAGCAGCCCTCTCCGCCAGGGGACCAGAAACACCATATACTTT
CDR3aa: CASSPLRQGTRNTIYF

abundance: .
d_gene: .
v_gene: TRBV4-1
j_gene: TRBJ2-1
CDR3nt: TGTGCCAGCACGGCCCTAGTACTAGCTGGCAATGAGCAGTTCTTC
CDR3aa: CASTALVLAGNEQFF

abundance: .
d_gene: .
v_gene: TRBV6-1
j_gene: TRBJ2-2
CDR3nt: TGTGCCACCAGCCTAGGTAACACCGGGGAGCTGTTTTTT
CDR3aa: CATSLGNTGELFF

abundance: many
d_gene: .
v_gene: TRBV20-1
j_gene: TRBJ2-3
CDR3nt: TGCAGTGCTAGGGCCACTAGGAAAGATACGCAGTATTTT
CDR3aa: CSARATRKDTQYF

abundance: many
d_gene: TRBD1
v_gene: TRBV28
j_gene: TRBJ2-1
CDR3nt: TGTGCCAGCAGTTCATATCGACAGGGGGTGTACAATGAGCAGTTCTTC
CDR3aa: CASSSYRQGVYNEQFF

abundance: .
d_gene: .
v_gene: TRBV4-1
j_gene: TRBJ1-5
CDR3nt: TGTGCCAGCAGCCAAGGGGAAACAGAAAGGTGGCAGTCCCAGCATTTT
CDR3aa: CASSQGETERWQSQHF

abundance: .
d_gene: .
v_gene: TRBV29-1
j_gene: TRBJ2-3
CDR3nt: TGCAGCGTCGCGGGTGCAGCGGCAGATAGAGATGCGCAGTATTTT
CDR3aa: CSVAGAAADRDAQYF

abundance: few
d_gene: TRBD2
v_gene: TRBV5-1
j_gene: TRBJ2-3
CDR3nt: TGCGCCAGCAGCCTTACGGGGGGACTGCCTCCTTCGTCCGATACGCAGTATTTT
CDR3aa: CASSLTGGLPPSSDTQYF

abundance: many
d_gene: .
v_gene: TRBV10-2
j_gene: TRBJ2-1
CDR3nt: TGCGCCAGCAGTGAGTCCACTGTGCAGTTCTTC
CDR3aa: CASSESTVQFF

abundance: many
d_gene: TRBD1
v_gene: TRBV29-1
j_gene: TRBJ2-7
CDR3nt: TGCAGCGTTACAAGAGAGATCGGGACAGCCGACGAGCAGTACTTC
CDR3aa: CSVTREIGTADEQYF

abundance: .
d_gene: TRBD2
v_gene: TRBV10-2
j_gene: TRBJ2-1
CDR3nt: TGCACCAGCAAGCTAGCGGGGGGCCTATACAGTGAGCAGTTCTTC
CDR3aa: CTSKLAGGLYSEQFF

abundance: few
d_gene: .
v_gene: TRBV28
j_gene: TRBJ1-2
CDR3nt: TGTGCCAGCAGTCCCCAGGGCAGGGTCTACTATGGCTACACCTTC
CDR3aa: CASSPQGRVYYGYTF